Here is one T cell receptor beta chain with its context. This clone was detected only once. What this receptor recognizes is not known. Qualities for individual bases were not recorded, and no much larger clone is one base off. The CDR3 holds 16 amino acids from the cysteine to the phenylalanine. The entry retains the CDR3 DNA only, 48 bases that are in frame from base 1. CDR1 ENHRY and CDR2 SYGVKD were looked up in the germline V gene. Between the V and J ends, shortened by 0 bases and 4 bases respectively, the junction contains 14 bases. This sample is part of a study of blood T cell repertoires in COVID-19 (TCRdb year 2020). In terms of the full investigation: Collaborator samples came from the United States, Italy and Spain and covered acute and convalescent phases of COVID-19. Sample metadata almost always included a de-identified subject ID, COVID-19 status, age in years and sex. A freely available public database, intended as a resource for researchers studying the immune response to SARS-CoV-2, is where the repertoires were released. HLA class I and class II types, where available, came from metadata supplied by the sample provider rather than from assay-based typing. Subjects who had been exposed to COVID-19, were actively infected with it, or had recovered from it provided the deeply sampled blood TCRbeta repertoires that made up the dataset. The material from the prospective study consisted of cDNA or gDNA derived from T cells, B-cell-depleted T cells, or PBMCs. Samples were obtained from the ongoing ImmuneRACE study (first 160 participants) and from over 1,000 subjects provided by 6 global collaborators. The full study reports these points: The amount of clinical and demographic metadata varied by source and participant and was provided uncurated.

The immunoSEQ Assay, a bias-controlled multiplex PCR, was used to amplify TCRbeta CDR3 regions from genomic DNA. On the authors' methods: Nucleated cell counts per sample were estimated from amplification of reference gene primers within the assay. Sequence reads were collapsed and filtered to measure the absolute abundance of every unique TCRbeta CDR3 rearrangement. For each sample, productive Simpson clonality was calculated by taking the square root of Simpson's diversity index across productive rearrangements. Drawn from immuneACCESS, this table holds only the in-frame rearrangements with V and J called that TCRdb kept. Clones are partly lost; checked studies trace under half to an unresolved V gene and leave the rest unexplained. Clone size and V and J calls were adopted from that table, with D and trimming inferred from the DNA. For this sample there are over 150,000 clones; approximately 89% appear just once. 6.2% of the sample is taken by the ten largest.

Participants in the prospective study were aged about 18 to 95 years, lived in some 24 United States geographic areas, and enrolled through a virtual design. To assign participants to cohorts, the prospective study relied on clinical history that participants themselves reported in a screening survey and a study questionnaire. Recovered participants in ImmuneRACE Cohort 3 were defined by two consecutive negative NP/OP PCR tests, clearance by a healthcare professional, or resolution of symptoms. In the prospective study, mobile phlebotomists collected whole blood, serum and a nasopharyngeal or oropharyngeal swab from each participant. Participants in the prospective study had the option to provide additional blood draws and questionnaires over a 2-month period. Before DNA extraction, blood samples from the prospective study were shipped at room temperature or frozen.

Sequencing was done on a sample of PBMCs or T cells enriched from blood (not recorded which). This receptor chain uses TRBV10-3 and TRBJ2-3, with TRBD1 tentatively as D gene (6 bases match). This TCR derives from a man aged 35 to 55 who had recovered from COVID-19. The CDR3 amino acid sequence is: CAISESYGGMSDTQYF. The sequence in DNA is TGTGCCATCAGTGAGTCGTATGGGGGCATGTCAGATACGCAGTATTTT.